This T cell receptor beta chain was captured by sequencing in a study of control samples from healthy donors and cancer patients. Profiling relied on immunoSEQ multiplex PCR, and the TCRdb table lists in-frame clones only, not all of them. The sample includes some 150,000 clones, 93% of them seen just once. Per germline, CDR1 MNHNY and CDR2 SVGAGI (reference sequence). The CDR3 extends over 14 amino acids. V lost 5 bases to trimming and J lost 2 bases; unmatched junction nucleotides: 4. Sequencing used blood. This receptor was identified in a man aged 45 to 65 in good health. The chain employs TRBV6-6 and TRBJ2-7, with TRBD1 matching over 9 bases. The CDR3 reads CASSTGQGTYEQYF. In nucleotides, the CDR3 is TGTGCCAGCAGTACGGGACAGGGCACCTACGAGCAGTACTTC.